These 18 T cell receptor beta chains originate from one sample sequenced in a study of Ad26.COV2.S vaccination and SARS-CoV-2 variants. Data came from immunoSEQ multiplex PCR; TCRdb stores just in-frame clones and leaves some out. The sample lists roughly 250,000 clones, around 85% occurring once. The sample's treatment: roughly 18 received Ad26.COV2.S at low or high dose, single or two shots; about 5 received placebo; per-sample allocation not given. Vaccine and placebo recipients were sampled on day 63 after the first injection. The source material was peripheral blood, sampled in a trial of Ad26.COV2.S vaccine versus placebo. Every receptor here comes from a person between 18 and 65 years old who received the Ad26.COV2.S COVID-19 vaccine or a placebo.

The V gene is TRBV24-1, the J gene TRBJ2-1; 8 bases map to TRBD1. The CDR3 is made up of 14 amino acids. The germline V gene encodes CDR1 KGHDR and CDR2 SFDVKD. Unmatched junction bases numbered 16, after V lost 9 bases and J lost 13 bases. The CDR3 DNA is TGTGCCACCCACCCGGACAGGGTAATAGAAGGTCAGTTCTTC. It specifies CATHPDRVIEGQFF.

This chain links TRBV7-9 with TRBJ1-4; the match to TRBD1 covers 10 bases. Germline CDR1 and CDR2: SEHNR and FQNEAQ (reference sequence). V was pared by 4 bases and J by 8 bases, with 10 bases of the junction left unmatched. The CDR3 contains 16 residues. The CDR3 region is CASSSDGGTGAEKLFF. For the CDR3, the DNA is TGTGCCAGCAGCTCAGACGGGGGGACAGGGGCCGAAAAACTGTTTTTT.

This clone was detected only a few times. The J gene is TRBJ1-3, the V gene TRBV11-2, with 7 positions matching TRBD1. The length of the CDR3 is 16 residues. Germline CDR1 is SGHAT and CDR2 is FQNNGV. Trimming at V came to 5 bases and at J to 2 bases, leaving 9 bases not matched to a gene. This CDR3 reads CASSARSQGAGNTIYF. The CDR3, as DNA: TGTGCCAGCAGCGCCAGGTCCCAGGGGGCTGGAAACACCATATATTTT.

The chain uses TRBV19 and TRBJ2-7; 9 nucleotides align to TRBD1. This CDR3 is 13 amino acids long. Germline CDR1 is LNHDA and CDR2 is SQIVND (reference sequence). V was pared by 5 bases and J by 5 bases, with 4 bases of the junction left unmatched. The CDR3 region has the DNA TGTGCCAGTAGTTCGAGGACAGGGGACGAGCAGTACTTC. It is translated as CASSSRTGDEQYF.

The gene calls are TRBV19 and TRBJ2-1; the D gene is possibly TRBD2 (6 bases). Trimming stripped 5 bases from V and 6 bases from J, with 17 bases between. Germline V lookup: CDR1 LNHDA, CDR2 SQIVND (reference sequence). The CDR3 contains 15 residues. In nucleotides, the CDR3 is TGTGCCAGTAGTCCCCTAACGGGGGTCAGCAATGAGCAGTTCTTC. Its protein product is CASSPLTGVSNEQFF. Based on the CDR3 plus reference TRBV19 and TRBJ2-1, the full variable domain is DGGITQSPKYLFRKEGQNVTLSCEQNLNHDAMYWYRQDPGQGLRLIYYSQIVNDFQKGDIAEGYSVSREKKESFPLTVTSAQKNPTAFYLCASSPLTGVSNEQFFGPGTRLTVL.

CDR3 nucleotide sequence: TGTGCCAGCAGCGTAGGGAGGGTGGGGTCAGATACGCAGTATTTT. Translated, it gives CASSVGRVGSDTQYF. This chain links TRBV9 with TRBJ2-3, with D possibly TRBD2 on 6 matching bases. The CDR3 length is 15 residues. Per germline, CDR1 SGDLS and CDR2 YYNGEE. Trimming took 0 bases from V and 4 from J, leaving 12 bases between them.

The chain is built from TRBV5-6 and TRBJ2-1, with D unresolved. The CDR3 is 11 residues long. Germline CDR1 reads SGHDT; CDR2 reads YYEEEE. V was shortened by 3 bases and J by 8 bases, with 6 bases between the two germline ends. The CDR3 DNA follows: TGTGCCAGCAGCTCATTCCATGAGCAGTTCTTC. It specifies CASSSFHEQFF.

The J gene is TRBJ2-7, the V gene TRBV6-6; maybe TRBD1 (6 bases). V lost 6 bases and J 3 bases, leaving 15 bases between the germline ends. This CDR3 contains 14 residues. In germline, CDR1 is MNHNY, CDR2 SVGAGI (reference sequence). CDR3 amino acids: CASRQGPAIYEQYF. The DNA of the CDR3 is TGTGCCAGCAGACAGGGTCCTGCCATCTACGAGCAGTACTTC.

The chain carries TRBV19 and TRBJ1-4; the D gene is possibly TRBD1 (5 bases). The CDR3 is made up of 14 amino acids. Germline values: CDR1 LNHDA, CDR2 SQIVND (reference sequence). V lost 7 bases to trimming and J lost 0 bases, with 9 bases between them. The CDR3 DNA reads as TGTGCCAGTAAGGTGACAGCAACTAATGAAAAACTGTTTTTT. This gives the protein CASKVTATNEKLFF.

This clone was detected once. The chain has TRBV15 and TRBJ2-5, with TRBD2 matching over 14 bases. CDR3 length equals 17 residues. Germline values: CDR1 LNHNV, CDR2 YYDKDF (reference sequence). The V and J ends lost 5 bases and 7 bases, in that order; junction bases with no gene match: 12. The CDR3 DNA is TGTGCCACCAGCCAAGGGACTAGCGGGGGTCTACGGGGGACCCAGTACTTC. Encoded protein: CATSQGTSGGLRGTQYF.

V and J are TRBV18 and TRBJ2-5; D possibly corresponds to TRBD2 (6 bases). Trimming removed 3 bases at V and 3 bases at J, with 8 bases between. Germline V gives CDR1 KGHSH, CDR2 LQKENI. The CDR3 contains 13 residues. The CDR3: CASSPRREETQYF. Written as DNA, the CDR3 is TGTGCCAGCTCACCCCGGAGGGAAGAGACCCAGTACTTC.

The chain combines TRBV14 with TRBJ2-1, with 10 bases that match TRBD2. The germline V gene encodes CDR1 SGHDN and CDR2 FVKESK. Unmatched junction bases numbered 7, after V lost 2 bases and J lost 3 bases. The length of the CDR3 is 17 residues. In DNA, the CDR3 is TGTGCCAGCAGCCAACGATTAACTAGCGGGGACTACAATGAGCAGTTCTTC. This encodes CASSQRLTSGDYNEQFF.

This clone was counted a single time. The chain couples TRBV7-9 to TRBJ2-7, with D hard to call. The CDR3 has 13 amino acids. Trimming shortened V by 1 base and J by 1 base, and 5 bases separated the two germline ends. Germline assignment: CDR1 SEHNR and CDR2 FQNEAQ (reference sequence). CDR3 loop: CASSLDRSYEQYV. The CDR3 DNA follows: TGTGCCAGCAGCTTAGACCGTTCCTACGAGCAGTACGTC.

The chain links TRBV25-1 to TRBJ1-1; no clear D gene. V lost 5 bases to trimming and J lost 0 bases, with 7 bases between them. CDR3 length: 13 amino acids. The V gene's germline CDR1 is MGHDK and CDR2 SYGVNS. The CDR3 protein is CASSRELNTEAFF. The DNA for the CDR3 is TGTGCCAGCAGTCGAGAGTTGAACACTGAAGCTTTCTTT. Full variable domain (rest looked up from reference TRBV25-1 and TRBJ1-1): EADIYQTPRYLVIGTGKKITLECSQTMGHDKMYWYQQDPGMELHLIHYSYGVNSTEKGDLSSESTVSRIRTEHFPLTLESARPSHTSQYLCASSRELNTEAFFGQGTRLTVV.

The chain links TRBV11-2 to TRBJ2-4; 12 nucleotides align to TRBD2. The CDR3 contains 19 residues. Germline CDR1 and CDR2: SGHAT and FQNNGV. Trimming cost V 6 bases and J 0 bases; bases outside gene matches: 12. This CDR3 reads CASRTTSGGTMLAKNIQYF. CDR3 bases: TGTGCCAGCAGAACCACTAGCGGGGGGACCATGCTAGCCAAAAACATTCAGTACTTC.

The rearrangement links TRBV4-3 to TRBJ1-5, with 7 bases identical to TRBD1. The length of the CDR3 is 19 residues. Trimming at V came to 2 bases and at J to 3 bases, leaving 16 bases not matched to a gene. Looked up from germline, CDR1 is LGHNA and CDR2 is YSLEER. The CDR3 DNA reads TGCGCCAGCAGCCAACCTACTAAGTCGCCAGGGGGGACCAATCAGCCCCAGCATTTT. As protein: CASSQPTKSPGGTNQPQHF.

This clone is a singleton in its sample. The J gene is TRBJ1-5, the V gene TRBV19; TRBD1 might be the D (5 bases). Trimming removed 7 bases at V and 6 bases at J, with 13 bases between. Germline CDR1 is LNHDA and CDR2 is SQIVND (reference sequence). This CDR3 region has 13 residues. The CDR3 sequence is CASTQGPSQPQHF. The CDR3 DNA is TGTGCCAGTACTCAGGGTCCCAGTCAGCCCCAGCATTTT.

J is TRBJ2-5 and V is TRBV7-9, with D possibly TRBD1 on 6 matching bases. The germline V gene encodes CDR1 SEHNR and CDR2 FQNEAQ (reference sequence). The V end was cut by 5 bases, the J end by 3 bases, with 16 bases between. The CDR3 consists of 15 residues. The CDR3 DNA follows: TGTGCCAGCAGCAGGAACAGGGTGCGGGAAGAGACCCAGTACTTC. Translation: CASSRNRVREETQYF.